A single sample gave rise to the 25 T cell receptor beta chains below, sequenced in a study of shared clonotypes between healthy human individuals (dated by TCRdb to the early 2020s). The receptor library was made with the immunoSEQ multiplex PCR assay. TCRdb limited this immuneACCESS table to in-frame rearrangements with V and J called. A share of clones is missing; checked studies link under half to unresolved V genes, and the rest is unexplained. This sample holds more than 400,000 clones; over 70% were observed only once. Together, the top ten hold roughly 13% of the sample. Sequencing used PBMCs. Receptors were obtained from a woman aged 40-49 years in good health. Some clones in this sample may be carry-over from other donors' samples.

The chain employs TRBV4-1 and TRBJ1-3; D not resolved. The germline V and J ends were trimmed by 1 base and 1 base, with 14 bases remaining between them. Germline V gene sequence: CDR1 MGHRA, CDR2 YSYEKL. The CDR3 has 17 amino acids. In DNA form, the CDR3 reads TGCGCCAGCAGCCAAGTGCCTTTGAGAAAATCTGGAAACACCATATATTTT. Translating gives CASSQVPLRKSGNTIYF.

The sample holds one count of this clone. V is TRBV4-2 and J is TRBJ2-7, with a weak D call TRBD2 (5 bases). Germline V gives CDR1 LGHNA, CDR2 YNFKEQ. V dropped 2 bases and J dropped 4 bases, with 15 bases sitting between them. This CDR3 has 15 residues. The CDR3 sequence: CASSQNSASSYEQYF. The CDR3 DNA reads TGTGCCAGCAGCCAAAATTCGGCTAGCAGTTACGAGCAGTACTTC.

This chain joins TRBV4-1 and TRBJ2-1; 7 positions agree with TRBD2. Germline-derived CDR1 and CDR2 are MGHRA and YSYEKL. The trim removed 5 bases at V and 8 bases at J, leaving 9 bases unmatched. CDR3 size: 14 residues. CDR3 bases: TGCGCCAGCAGCGGCGGGAGAGTATCAGATGAGCAGTTCTTC. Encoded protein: CASSGGRVSDEQFF.

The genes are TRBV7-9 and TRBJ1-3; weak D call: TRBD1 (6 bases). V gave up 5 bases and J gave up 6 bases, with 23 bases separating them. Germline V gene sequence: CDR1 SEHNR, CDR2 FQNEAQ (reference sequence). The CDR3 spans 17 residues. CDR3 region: CASSTPRSGRGENTIYF. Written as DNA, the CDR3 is TGTGCCAGCAGCACACCCCGCTCCGGCAGGGGAGAAAACACCATATATTTT.

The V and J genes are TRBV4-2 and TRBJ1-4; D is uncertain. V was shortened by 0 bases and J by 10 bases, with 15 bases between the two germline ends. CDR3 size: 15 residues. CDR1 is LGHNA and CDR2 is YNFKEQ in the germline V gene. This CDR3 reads CASSQEGIGVGKLFF. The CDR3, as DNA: TGTGCCAGCAGCCAAGAAGGTATCGGGGTTGGAAAACTGTTTTTT.

CDR3: CSVGQGAFNEQFF. For the CDR3, the DNA is TGCAGCGTGGGACAGGGGGCGTTTAATGAGCAGTTCTTC. This chain joins TRBV29-1 and TRBJ2-1; TRBD1 matches at 12 bases. CDR1 and CDR2 from the germline V gene are SQVTM and ANQGSEA. The CDR3 is 13 amino acids. Trimming cost V 6 bases and J 7 bases; bases outside gene matches: 4.

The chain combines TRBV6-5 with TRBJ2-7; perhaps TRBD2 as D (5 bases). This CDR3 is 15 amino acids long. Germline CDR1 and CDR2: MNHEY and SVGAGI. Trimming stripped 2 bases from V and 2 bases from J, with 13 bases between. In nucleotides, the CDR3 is TGTGCCAGCAGTTACGGTCGGAGGAACGCCTACGAGCAGTACTTC. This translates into CASSYGRRNAYEQYF.

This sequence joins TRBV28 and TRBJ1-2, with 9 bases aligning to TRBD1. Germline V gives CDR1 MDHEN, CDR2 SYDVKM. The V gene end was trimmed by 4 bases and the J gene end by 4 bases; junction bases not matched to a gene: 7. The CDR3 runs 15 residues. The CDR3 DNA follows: TGTGCCAGCAGTTCTACAGGGGGCTTTAGCTATGGCTACACCTTC. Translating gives CASSSTGGFSYGYTF.

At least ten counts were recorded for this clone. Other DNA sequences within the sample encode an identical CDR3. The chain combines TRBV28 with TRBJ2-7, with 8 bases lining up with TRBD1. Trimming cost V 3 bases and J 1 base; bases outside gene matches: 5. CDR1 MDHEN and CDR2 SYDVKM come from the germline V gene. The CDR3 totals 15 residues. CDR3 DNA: TGTGCCAGCAGTTTGCCTGGGACAGGTTCCTACGAGCAGTACTTC. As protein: CASSLPGTGSYEQYF. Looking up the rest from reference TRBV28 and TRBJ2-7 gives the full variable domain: DVKVTQSSRYLVKRTGEKVFLECVQDMDHENMFWYRQDPGLGLRLIYFSYDVKMKEKGDIPEGYSVSREKKERFSLILESASTNQTSMYLCASSLPGTGSYEQYFGPGTRLTVT.

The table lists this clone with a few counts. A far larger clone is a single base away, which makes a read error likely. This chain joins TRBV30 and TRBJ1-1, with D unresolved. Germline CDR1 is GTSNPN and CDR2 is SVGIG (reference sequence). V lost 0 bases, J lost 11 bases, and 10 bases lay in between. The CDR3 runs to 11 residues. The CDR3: CAWSVHKAAFF. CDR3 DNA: TGTGCCTGGAGTGTACACAAGGCCGCTTTCTTT.

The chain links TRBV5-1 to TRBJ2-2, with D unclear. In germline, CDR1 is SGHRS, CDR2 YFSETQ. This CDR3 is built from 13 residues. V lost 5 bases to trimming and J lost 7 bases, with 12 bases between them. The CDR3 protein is CASSDGPGGELFF. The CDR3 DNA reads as TGCGCCAGCAGTGACGGACCCGGCGGGGAGCTGTTTTTT.

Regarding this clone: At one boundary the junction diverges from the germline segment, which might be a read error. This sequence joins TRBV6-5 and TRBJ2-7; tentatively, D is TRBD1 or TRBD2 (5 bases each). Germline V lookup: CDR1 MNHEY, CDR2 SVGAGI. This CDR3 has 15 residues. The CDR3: CTSSCRDGSSYEQYF. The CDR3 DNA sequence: TGTACCAGCAGTTGCAGGGACGGGTCCTCCTACGAGCAGTACTTC.

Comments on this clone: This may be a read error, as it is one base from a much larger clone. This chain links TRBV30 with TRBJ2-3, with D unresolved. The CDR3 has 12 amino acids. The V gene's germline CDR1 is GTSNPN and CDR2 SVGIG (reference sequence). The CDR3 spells CALTKVADTRYF. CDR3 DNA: TGTGCCCTGACCAAGGTGGCAGATACGCGGTATTTT. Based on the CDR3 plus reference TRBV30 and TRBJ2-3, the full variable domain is SQTIHQWPATLVQPVGSPLSLECTVEGTSNPNLYWYRQAAGRGLQLLFYSVGIGQISSEVPQNLSASRPQDRQFILSSKKLLLSDSGFYLCALTKVADTRYFGPGTRLTVL.

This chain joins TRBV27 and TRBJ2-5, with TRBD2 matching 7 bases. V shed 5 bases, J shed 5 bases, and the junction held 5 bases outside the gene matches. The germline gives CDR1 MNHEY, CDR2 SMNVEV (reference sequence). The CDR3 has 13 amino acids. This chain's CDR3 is CASSRLARETQYF. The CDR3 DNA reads TGTGCCAGCAGTCGACTAGCCCGGGAGACCCAGTACTTC.

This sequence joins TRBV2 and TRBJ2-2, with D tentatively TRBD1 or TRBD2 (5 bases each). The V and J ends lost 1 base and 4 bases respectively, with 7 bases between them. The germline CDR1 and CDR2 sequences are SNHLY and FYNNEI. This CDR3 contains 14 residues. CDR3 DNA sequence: TGTGCCAGCAGTGAAGGGGGGATCACCGGGGAGCTGTTTTTT. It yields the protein CASSEGGITGELFF. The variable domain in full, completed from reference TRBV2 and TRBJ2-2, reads EPEVTQTPSHQVTQMGQEVILRCVPISNHLYFYWYRQILGQKVEFLVSFYNNEISEKSEIFDDQFSVERPDGSNFTLKIRSTKLEDSAMYFCASSEGGITGELFFGEGSRLTVL.

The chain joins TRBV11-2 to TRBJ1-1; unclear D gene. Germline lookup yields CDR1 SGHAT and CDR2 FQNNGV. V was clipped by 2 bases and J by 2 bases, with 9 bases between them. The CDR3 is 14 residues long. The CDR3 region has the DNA TGTGCCAGCAGCTTAATGGCGTCAAACACTGAAGCTTTCTTT. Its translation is CASSLMASNTEAFF.

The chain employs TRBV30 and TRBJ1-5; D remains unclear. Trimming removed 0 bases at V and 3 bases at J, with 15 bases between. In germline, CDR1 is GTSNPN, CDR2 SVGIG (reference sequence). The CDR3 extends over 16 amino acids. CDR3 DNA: TGTGCCTGGAGTGTATTTAGCGCGTTTATCAATCAGCCCCAGCATTTT. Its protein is CAWSVFSAFINQPQHF.

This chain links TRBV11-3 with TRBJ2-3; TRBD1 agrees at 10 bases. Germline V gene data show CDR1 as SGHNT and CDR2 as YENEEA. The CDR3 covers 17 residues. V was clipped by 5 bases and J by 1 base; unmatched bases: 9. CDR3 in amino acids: CASSQGPTGGGTDTQYF. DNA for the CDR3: TGTGCCAGCAGCCAAGGACCGACAGGGGGCGGCACAGATACGCAGTATTTT.

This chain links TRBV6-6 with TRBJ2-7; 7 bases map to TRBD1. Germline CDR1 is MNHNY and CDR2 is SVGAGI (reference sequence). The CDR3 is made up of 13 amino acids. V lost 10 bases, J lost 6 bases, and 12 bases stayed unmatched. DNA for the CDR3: TGTGCCACCCAGGGGGTAGATCGCCGCGAGCAGTACTTC. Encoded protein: CATQGVDRREQYF.

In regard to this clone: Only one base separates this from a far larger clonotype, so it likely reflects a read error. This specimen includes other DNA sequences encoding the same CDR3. The CDR3 sequence is CASSPDRGPATNEKLFF. DNA for the CDR3: TGTGCCAGTAGCCCGGACAGGGGACCTGCAACTAATGAAAAACTGTTTTTT. The chain carries TRBV7-2 and TRBJ1-4; 9 positions agree with TRBD1. Trimming removed 9 bases from V and 0 bases from J; junction bases left unmatched: 11. Per germline, CDR1 SGHTA and CDR2 FQGNSA. This CDR3 region has 17 residues.

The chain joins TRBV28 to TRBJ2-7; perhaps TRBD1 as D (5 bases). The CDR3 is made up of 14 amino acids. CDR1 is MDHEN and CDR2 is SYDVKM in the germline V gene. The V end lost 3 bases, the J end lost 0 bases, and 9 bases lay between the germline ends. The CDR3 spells CASSLEQASYEQYF. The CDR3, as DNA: TGTGCCAGCAGTTTGGAACAGGCCTCCTACGAGCAGTACTTC.

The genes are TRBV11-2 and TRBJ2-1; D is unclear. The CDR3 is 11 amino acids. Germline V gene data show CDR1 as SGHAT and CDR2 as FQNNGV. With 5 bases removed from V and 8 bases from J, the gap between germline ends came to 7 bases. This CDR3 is CASSRRDEQFF. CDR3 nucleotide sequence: TGTGCCAGCAGCCGACGGGATGAGCAGTTCTTC.

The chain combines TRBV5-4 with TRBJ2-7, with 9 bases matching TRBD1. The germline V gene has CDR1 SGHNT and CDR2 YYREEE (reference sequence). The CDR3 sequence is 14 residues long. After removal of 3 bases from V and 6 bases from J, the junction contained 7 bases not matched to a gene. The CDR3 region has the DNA TGTGCCAGCAGCTCGGACAGGGGTCTCGGCGAGCAGTACTTC. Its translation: CASSSDRGLGEQYF.

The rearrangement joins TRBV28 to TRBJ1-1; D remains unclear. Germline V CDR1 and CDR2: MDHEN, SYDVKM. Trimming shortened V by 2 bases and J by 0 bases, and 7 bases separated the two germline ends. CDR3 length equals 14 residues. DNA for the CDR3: TGTGCCAGCAGTTTACCCGGCTTGAACACTGAAGCTTTCTTT. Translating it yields CASSLPGLNTEAFF.

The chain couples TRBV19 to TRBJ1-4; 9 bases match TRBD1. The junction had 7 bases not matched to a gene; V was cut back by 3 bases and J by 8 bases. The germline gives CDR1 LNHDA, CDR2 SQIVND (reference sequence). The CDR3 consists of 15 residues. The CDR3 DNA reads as TGTGCCAGTAGTATGCCGGACAGGGGACGAGAAAAACTGTTTTTT. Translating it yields CASSMPDRGREKLFF.